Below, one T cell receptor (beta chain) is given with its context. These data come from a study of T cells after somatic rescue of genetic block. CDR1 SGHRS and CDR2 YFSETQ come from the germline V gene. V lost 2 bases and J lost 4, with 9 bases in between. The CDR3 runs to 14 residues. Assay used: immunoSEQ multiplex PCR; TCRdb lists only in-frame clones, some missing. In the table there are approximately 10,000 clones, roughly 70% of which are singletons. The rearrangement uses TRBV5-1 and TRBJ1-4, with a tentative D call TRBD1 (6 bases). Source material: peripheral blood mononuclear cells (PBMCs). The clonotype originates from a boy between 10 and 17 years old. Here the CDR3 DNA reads TGCGCCAGCAGCTTAGGACAGTTTAATGAAAAACTGTTTTTT. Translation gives CASSLGQFNEKLFF.